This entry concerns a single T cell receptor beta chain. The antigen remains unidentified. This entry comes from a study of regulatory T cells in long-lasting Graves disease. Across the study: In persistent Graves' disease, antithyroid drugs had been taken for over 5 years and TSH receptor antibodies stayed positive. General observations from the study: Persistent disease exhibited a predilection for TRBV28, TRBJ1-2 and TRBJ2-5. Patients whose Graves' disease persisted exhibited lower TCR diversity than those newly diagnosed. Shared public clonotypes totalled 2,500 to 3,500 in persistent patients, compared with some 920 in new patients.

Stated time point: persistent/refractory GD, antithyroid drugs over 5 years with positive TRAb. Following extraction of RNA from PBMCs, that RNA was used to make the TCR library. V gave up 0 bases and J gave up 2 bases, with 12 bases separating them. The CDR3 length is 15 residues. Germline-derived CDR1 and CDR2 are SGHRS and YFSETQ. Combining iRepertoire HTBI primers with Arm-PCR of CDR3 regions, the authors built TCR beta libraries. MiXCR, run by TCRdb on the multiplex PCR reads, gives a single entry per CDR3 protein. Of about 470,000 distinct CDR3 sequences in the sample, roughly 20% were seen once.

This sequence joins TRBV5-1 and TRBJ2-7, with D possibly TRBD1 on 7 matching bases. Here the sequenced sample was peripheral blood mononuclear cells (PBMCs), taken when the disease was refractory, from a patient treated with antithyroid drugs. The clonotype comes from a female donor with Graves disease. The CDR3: CASSLGPGGTYEQYF. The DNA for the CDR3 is TGCGCCAGCAGCTTGGGCCCAGGGGGGACCTACGAGCAGTACTTC.